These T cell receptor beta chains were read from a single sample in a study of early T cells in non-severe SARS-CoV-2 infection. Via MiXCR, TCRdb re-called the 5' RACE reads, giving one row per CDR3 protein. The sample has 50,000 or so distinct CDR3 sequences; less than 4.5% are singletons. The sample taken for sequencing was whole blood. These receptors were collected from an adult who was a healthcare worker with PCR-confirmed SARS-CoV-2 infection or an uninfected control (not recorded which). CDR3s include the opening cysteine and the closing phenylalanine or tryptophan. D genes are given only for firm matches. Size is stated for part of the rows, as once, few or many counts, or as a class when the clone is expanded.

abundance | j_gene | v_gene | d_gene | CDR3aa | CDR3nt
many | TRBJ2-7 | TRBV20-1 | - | CSARPRASLSYEQYF | TGCAGTGCTAGACCCCGCGCTAGTCTTTCCTACGAGCAGTACTTC
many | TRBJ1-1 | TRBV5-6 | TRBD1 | CASSLTGVTEAFF | TGTGCCAGCAGCTTGACAGGGGTCACTGAAGCTTTCTTT
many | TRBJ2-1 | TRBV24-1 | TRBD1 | CATSDNRDSPYNEQFF | TGTGCCACCAGTGATAACCGGGACAGTCCCTACAATGAGCAGTTCTTC
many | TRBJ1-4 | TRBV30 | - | CAWSSPYEKLFF | TGTGCCTGGAGTTCTCCCTATGAAAAACTGTTTTTT
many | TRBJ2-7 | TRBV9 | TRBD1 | CASSGLGQGAVEQYF | TGTGCCAGCAGCGGCTTGGGACAGGGGGCCGTCGAGCAGTACTTC
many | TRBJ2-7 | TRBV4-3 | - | CASSQEAERRHEQYF | TGCGCCAGCAGCCAAGAGGCCGAGAGGCGGCACGAGCAGTACTTC
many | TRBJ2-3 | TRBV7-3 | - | CASSREGWSTDTQYF | TGTGCCAGCAGCCGGGAAGGTTGGAGCACAGATACGCAGTATTTT
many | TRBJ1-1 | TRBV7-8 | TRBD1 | CASSLYGTENTEAFF | TGTGCCAGCAGCTTGTACGGGACAGAAAACACTGAAGCTTTCTTT
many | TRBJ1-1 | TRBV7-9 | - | CASSPYSTTMNTEAFF | TGTGCCAGCAGCCCATATTCCACGACAATGAACACTGAAGCTTTCTTT
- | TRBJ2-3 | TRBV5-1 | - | CASSLSAEGSNTQYF | TGCGCCAGCAGCTTGTCCGCCGAGGGATCAAATACGCAGTATTTT
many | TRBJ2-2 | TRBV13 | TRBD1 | CASSTGTGLSGELFF | TGTGCCAGCAGCACAGGGACAGGGCTAAGCGGGGAGCTGTTTTTT
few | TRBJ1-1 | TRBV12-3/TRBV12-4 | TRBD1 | CASSPGQRLLTEAFF | TGTGCCAGCAGTCCGGGACAGAGGCTTCTCACTGAAGCTTTCTTT
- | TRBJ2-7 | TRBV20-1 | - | CSAGRTGGYYEQYF | TGCAGTGCTGGTCGGACTGGGGGGTACTACGAGCAGTACTTC
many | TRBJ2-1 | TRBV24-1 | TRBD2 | CATSGLAVNEQFF | TGTGCCACCTCGGGACTAGCGGTCAATGAGCAGTTCTTC
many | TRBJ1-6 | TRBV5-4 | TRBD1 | CASSPGQGAGYNSPLHF | TGTGCCAGCAGCCCGGGACAGGGGGCTGGGTATAATTCACCCCTCCACTTT
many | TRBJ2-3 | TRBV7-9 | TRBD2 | CASSTGLAGLTDTQYF | TGTGCCAGCAGCACGGGACTAGCGGGGCTCACAGATACGCAGTATTTT
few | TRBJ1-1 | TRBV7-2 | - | CASSLGRGWNTEAFF | TGTGCCAGCAGCTTAGGTCGGGGTTGGAACACTGAAGCTTTCTTT
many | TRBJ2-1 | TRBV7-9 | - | CASSSDHNEQFF | TGTGCCAGCAGTTCGGACCACAATGAGCAGTTCTTC
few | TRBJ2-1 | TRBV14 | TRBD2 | CASSYGLAGHNEQFF | TGTGCCAGCAGCTATGGACTAGCGGGCCACAATGAGCAGTTCTTC
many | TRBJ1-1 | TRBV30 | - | CAWSANSLSSEAFF | TGTGCCTGGAGTGCCAACTCCCTTAGTAGTGAAGCTTTCTTT
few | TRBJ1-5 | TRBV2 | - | CASSGADQYSNQPQHF | TGTGCCAGCAGTGGAGCGGATCAATATAGCAATCAGCCCCAGCATTTT
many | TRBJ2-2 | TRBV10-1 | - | CASSLTAGELFF | TGCGCCAGCAGTCTGACAGCCGGGGAGCTGTTTTTT
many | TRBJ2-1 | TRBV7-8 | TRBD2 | CASTQISGRLFF | TGTGCCAGCACCCAAATTAGCGGGAGATTGTTCTTC
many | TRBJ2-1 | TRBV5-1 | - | CASSLGPSSYNEQFF | TGCGCCAGCAGCTTGGGCCCTAGCTCCTACAATGAGCAGTTCTTC
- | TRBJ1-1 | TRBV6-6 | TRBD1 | CASSYEGGFTEAFF | TGTGCCAGCAGTTACGAAGGGGGCTTTACTGAAGCTTTCTTT
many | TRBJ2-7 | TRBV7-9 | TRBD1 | CASSSSWTGDYEQYF | TGTGCCAGCAGCTCCTCTTGGACAGGGGACTACGAGCAGTACTTC
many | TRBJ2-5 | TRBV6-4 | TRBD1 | CASSVPKGTGKQETQYF | TGTGCCAGCAGTGTCCCGAAAGGGACAGGGAAACAAGAGACCCAGTACTTC
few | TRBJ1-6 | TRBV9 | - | CASSVTDSYSPLHF | TGTGCCAGCAGCGTGACAGATTCTTATTCACCCCTCCACTTT
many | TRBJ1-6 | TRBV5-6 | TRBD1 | CASSFPPGTASPLHF | TGTGCCAGCAGCTTCCCCCCCGGGACAGCTTCACCCCTCCACTTT
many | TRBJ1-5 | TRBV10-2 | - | CASSADSLGNQPQHF | TGCGCCAGCAGTGCAGACTCCTTAGGGAATCAGCCCCAGCATTTT
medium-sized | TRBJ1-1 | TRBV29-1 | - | CSVDPGGNTEAFF | TGCAGCGTTGATCCGGGAGGCAACACTGAAGCTTTCTTT
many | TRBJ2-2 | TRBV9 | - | CASSVRAGSGELFF | TGTGCCAGCAGCGTCCGTGCGGGTAGCGGGGAGCTGTTTTTT
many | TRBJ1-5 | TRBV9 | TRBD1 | CASSVGGQLDQPQHF | TGTGCCAGCAGCGTAGGGGGACAGTTAGATCAGCCCCAGCATTTT
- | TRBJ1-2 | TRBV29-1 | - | CSGSDAYGYTF | TGCAGCGGCTCCGACGCCTATGGCTACACCTTC
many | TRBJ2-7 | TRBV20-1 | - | CSVASDGSYEQYF | TGCAGTGTTGCGTCGGACGGATCCTACGAGCAGTACTTC
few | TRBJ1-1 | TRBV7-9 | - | CASSLASGQTEAFF | TGTGCCAGCAGCTTAGCGTCAGGGCAGACTGAAGCTTTCTTT
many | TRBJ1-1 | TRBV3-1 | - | CASSQVLTDGGTEAFF | TGTGCCAGCAGCCAAGTACTTACCGATGGGGGCACTGAAGCTTTCTTT
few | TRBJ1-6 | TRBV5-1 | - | CASSYGREDSPLHF | TGCGCCAGCAGCTACGGCCGTGAGGATTCACCCCTCCACTTT
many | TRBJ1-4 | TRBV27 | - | CASSFSGFEKLFF | TGTGCCAGCAGTTTTTCTGGGTTTGAAAAACTGTTTTTT
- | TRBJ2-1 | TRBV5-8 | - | CASSLSFGANEQFF | TGTGCCAGCAGCTTGTCATTCGGCGCAAATGAGCAGTTCTTC
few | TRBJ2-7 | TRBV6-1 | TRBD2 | CASSEALAGIRNEQYF | TGTGCCAGCAGTGAAGCGCTAGCGGGGATACGAAACGAGCAGTACTTC
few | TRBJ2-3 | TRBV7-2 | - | CASIRSSGSDTDTQYF | TGTGCCAGCATCCGGTCCAGCGGCTCCGACACAGATACGCAGTATTTT